The 26 T cell receptor beta chains below were found in one sample sequenced in a study of T-cell reconstitution after alpha-beta-depleted transplantation in children. This sample's TCRbeta library carried unique molecular identifier barcodes. TCRdb reprocessed the PCR reads via MiXCR and lists one record per CDR3 protein. The sample shows about 360,000 distinct CDR3 sequences, 10% to 15% of them seen only once. The input for sequencing was PBMCs, taken from the stem cell graft. All receptors derive from a human donor who donated a stem cell graft to a child with Fanconi anemia.

This clonotype came up a few times. V usage is TRBV5-1 and J usage is TRBJ1-3; D gene uncertain. With 1 base removed from V and 1 base from J, the gap between germline ends came to 6 bases. This CDR3 has 14 residues. Germline loops: CDR1 SGHRS, CDR2 YFSETQ. CDR3 in DNA: TGCGCCAGCAGCTTGAGGGCTTCTGGAAACACCATATATTTT. It yields the protein CASSLRASGNTIYF.

The chain has TRBV30 and TRBJ1-2, with TRBD1 matching over 9 bases. Germline V gene lookup returns CDR1 GTSNPN and CDR2 SVGIG (reference sequence). The CDR3 is 13 residues long. The trim removed 0 bases at V and 8 bases at J, leaving 4 bases unmatched. The CDR3 reads CAWSVQGAGGYTF. The CDR3 DNA is TGTGCCTGGAGTGTACAGGGGGCAGGGGGCTACACCTTC.

The chain combines TRBV5-1 with TRBJ1-1; D might be TRBD1 (6 bases). This CDR3 is built from 15 residues. Deletions cut 0 bases from V and 4 bases from J, with 13 bases between. The germline V gene has CDR1 SGHRS and CDR2 YFSETQ. The CDR3 bases are TGCGCCAGCAGCTTGGATCCGACAGGTTCCACTGAAGCTTTCTTT. It codes for CASSLDPTGSTEAFF.

A few counts support this clonotype. The chain carries TRBV6-1 and TRBJ2-3, with D uncertain. This CDR3 has 14 amino acids. Trimming shortened V by 3 bases and J by 0 bases, and 7 bases separated the two germline ends. Germline V gene lookup returns CDR1 MNHNS and CDR2 SASEGT. Here the CDR3 reads CASSEEWSTDTQYF. Here the CDR3 DNA reads TGTGCCAGCAGTGAGGAGTGGAGCACAGATACGCAGTATTTT.

This sequence joins TRBV20-1 and TRBJ2-7; 10 bases line up with TRBD1. The CDR3 consists of 15 residues. CDR1 and CDR2 from the germline V gene are DFQATT and SNEGSKA (reference sequence). J lost 0 bases, V lost 5 bases, and 7 bases had no gene match. The CDR3 DNA follows: TGCAGTGCTGCTACCGGGACAGGGGACTCCTACGAGCAGTACTTC. This codes for CSAATGTGDSYEQYF.

About this clonotype itself: This is likely a read error, given that the CDR3 carries no conserved phenylalanine or tryptophan at its end. The rearrangement joins TRBV4-3 to TRBJ1-1; 7 bases are shared with TRBD1. Germline values: CDR1 LGHNA, CDR2 YSLEER. This CDR3 region has 17 residues. Trimming removed 0 bases from V and 0 bases from J; junction bases left unmatched: 7. CDR3 bases: TGCGCCAGCAGCCAAGATTCTAGGGGGCCCTTGAACACTGAAGCTTTCTCT. Amino acids: CASSQDSRGPLNTEAFS.

The gene calls are TRBV4-1 and TRBJ2-5; 9 bases are a match to TRBD2. This CDR3 spans 16 amino acids. The ends lost 4 bases at V and 5 bases at J; junction bases unmatched: 11. CDR1 is MGHRA and CDR2 is YSYEKL in the germline V gene. CDR3: CASSPGGGGARETQYF. The CDR3, as DNA: TGCGCCAGCAGCCCTGGGGGCGGGGGGGCCAGGGAGACCCAGTACTTC.

This clonotype was counted only a few times. The rearrangement links TRBV6-1 to TRBJ1-5; D is ambiguous. The V end was cut by 4 bases, the J end by 3 bases, with 10 bases between. This CDR3 is 14 amino acids long. The V gene's germline CDR1 is MNHNS and CDR2 SASEGT. CDR3 DNA sequence: TGTGCCAGCAGTGTTGACGGTCTCAATCAGCCCCAGCATTTT. Translation: CASSVDGLNQPQHF.

A few counts support this clonotype. V gene TRBV20-1 combines with J gene TRBJ2-5; possible D gene TRBD1, 7 bases. CDR1 and CDR2 (germline): DFQATT, SNEGSKA (reference sequence). The V end was cut by 6 bases, the J end by 0 bases, with 17 bases between. CDR3 length: 15 residues. DNA of the CDR3: TGCAGTGCGGGGTGGCGGGGACAGTACCAAGAGACCCAGTACTTC. Amino acids: CSAGWRGQYQETQYF.

This clonotype was picked up a small number of times. The chain carries TRBV18 and TRBJ1-5, with 8 bases matching TRBD1. The germline V gene encodes CDR1 KGHSH and CDR2 LQKENI. The CDR3 spans 16 residues. Unmatched junction bases numbered 9, after V lost 1 base and J lost 7 bases. This CDR3 is CASSPQSRGLAQPQHF. In DNA, the CDR3 is TGTGCCAGCTCACCACAATCCAGGGGGCTGGCCCAGCCCCAGCATTTT.

This clonotype has ten or more counts. The chain employs TRBV11-2 and TRBJ2-7, with D maybe TRBD2 (5 bases). Germline assignment: CDR1 SGHAT and CDR2 FQNNGV. The length of the CDR3 is 16 residues. V lost 0 bases to trimming and J lost 2 bases, with 14 bases between them. The CDR3 DNA follows: TGTGCCAGCAGCTTAGATCCCGGCGGGCTTCCCTACGAGCAGTACTTC. It translates to CASSLDPGGLPYEQYF.

The V call is TRBV27, the J call TRBJ2-3, with 8 bases that match TRBD2. This CDR3 spans 16 amino acids. The J segment lost 2 bases and the V segment lost 6 bases, leaving 10 bases of the junction unmatched. Looked up from germline, CDR1 is MNHEY and CDR2 is SMNVEV (reference sequence). CDR3 sequence (DNA): TGTGCCAGCAGCCCATGGGGGCGGGGGGTCACAGATACGCAGTATTTT. Translation: CASSPWGRGVTDTQYF.

The chain couples TRBV11-3 to TRBJ2-2; D gene unclear. The CDR3 extends over 14 amino acids. The V gene lost 1 base and the J gene lost 4 bases, with 7 bases spanning the gap. The V gene's germline CDR1 is SGHNT and CDR2 YENEEA. The CDR3 DNA reads TGTGCCAGCAGCTTAGGTGTGGCCACCGGGGAGCTGTTTTTT. This codes for CASSLGVATGELFF.

V is TRBV20-1 and J is TRBJ2-7; tentatively, D is TRBD1 (5 bases). Per germline, CDR1 DFQATT and CDR2 SNEGSKA (reference sequence). This CDR3 is 13 amino acids long. The CDR3 nucleotides read TGCAGGGGTAGAGATCAGGGCCATTACGAGCAGTACTTC. Amino acid sequence: CRGRDQGHYEQYF.

This clonotype has at least ten counts. This sequence joins TRBV12-3 or TRBV12-4 and TRBJ2-7; the match to TRBD1 covers 10 bases. V shed 2 bases, J shed 4 bases, and the junction held 2 bases outside the gene matches. The CDR3 is 14 amino acids. CDR3 in DNA: TGTGCCAGCAGTTTAAGGGGACAGGGGTACGAGCAGTACTTC. Amino acid sequence: CASSLRGQGYEQYF.

The V gene is TRBV20-1, the J gene TRBJ1-5; 7 bases are shared with TRBD1. The J segment lost 2 bases and the V segment lost 2 bases, leaving 6 bases of the junction unmatched. Germline V lookup: CDR1 DFQATT, CDR2 SNEGSKA (reference sequence). This CDR3 is built from 15 residues. CDR3 bases: TGCAGTGCTAGACTGGATCAGGGGGGCAATCAGCCCCAGCATTTT. Its translation is CSARLDQGGNQPQHF.

In its sample, this clonotype was seen a few times. This sequence joins TRBV29-1 and TRBJ2-7, with D maybe TRBD1 (5 bases). CDR3 length: 12 amino acids. Germline V lookup: CDR1 SQVTM, CDR2 ANQGSEA. The V and J ends lost 6 bases and 5 bases respectively, with 14 bases between them. Written as DNA, the CDR3 is TGCAGCGTGTCCAGGGAATTCGACGAGCAGTACTTC. This gives the protein CSVSREFDEQYF.

This clonotype has a handful of counts. The rearrangement uses TRBV7-3 and TRBJ2-2; 9 positions match TRBD1. This CDR3 is 15 amino acids long. V shed 4 bases, J shed 4 bases, and the junction held 4 bases outside the gene matches. CDR1 and CDR2 (germline): SGHTA, FQGTGA. DNA for the CDR3: TGTGCCAGCAGCTCCGGACAGGGGAGCACCGGGGAGCTGTTTTTT. This encodes CASSSGQGSTGELFF.

This clonotype was counted between two and nine times. The chain combines TRBV19 with TRBJ2-7; no clear D. The CDR3 has 13 residues. Trimming took 4 bases from V and 0 from J, leaving 7 bases between them. Germline CDR1 is LNHDA and CDR2 is SQIVND (reference sequence). The CDR3 reads CASSTTLSYEQYF. The CDR3 nucleotides read TGTGCCAGTAGTACGACACTCTCCTACGAGCAGTACTTC.

This clonotype was seen ten or more times. The J gene is TRBJ2-5, the V gene TRBV29-1; TRBD1 aligns across 7 bases. V shed 1 base, J shed 4 bases, and the junction held 18 bases outside the gene matches. CDR1 SQVTM and CDR2 ANQGSEA come from the germline V gene. The CDR3 runs to 18 residues. Here the CDR3 DNA reads TGCAGCGTTGAAGGCCCCCGGAAGGCAGGGGGTAACGTAGAGACCCAGTACTTC. This encodes CSVEGPRKAGGNVETQYF.

This clonotype was seen repeatedly, ten times or more. The chain couples TRBV7-9 to TRBJ1-1, with D unclear. Germline-derived CDR1 and CDR2 are SEHNR and FQNEAQ (reference sequence). The CDR3 has 11 residues. V lost 4 bases to trimming and J lost 6 bases, with 6 bases between them. The CDR3 DNA is TGTGCCAGCAGCTGGGGAGCTGAAGCTTTCTTT. Protein product: CASSWGAEAFF.

The sample holds a few counts of this clonotype. This chain uses TRBV12-3 or TRBV12-4 with TRBJ2-1, with TRBD1 matching 8 bases. V shed 3 bases and J 4 bases; nucleotides not matched to a gene: 5. CDR3 length equals 15 residues. The CDR3: CASSLVRGRYNEQFF. The CDR3 region has the DNA TGTGCCAGCAGTTTGGTCAGGGGGCGTTACAATGAGCAGTTCTTC.

This clonotype was seen a handful of times. The chain joins TRBV5-1 to TRBJ1-4, with D possibly TRBD1 on 5 matching bases. The germline gives CDR1 SGHRS, CDR2 YFSETQ. The V end was cut by 5 bases, the J end by 8 bases, with 19 bases between. This CDR3 has 15 residues. The CDR3 sequence is CASSSGTGIEEKLFF. The CDR3 DNA is TGCGCCAGCAGTTCGGGGACGGGGATCGAAGAAAAACTGTTTTTT.

This clonotype showed up many times. The chain employs TRBV11-2 and TRBJ2-7; D uncertain. The CDR3 totals 14 residues. Germline loops: CDR1 SGHAT, CDR2 FQNNGV. V shed 1 base and J shed 3 bases, with 10 bases lying between them. CDR3 nucleotides: TGTGCCAGCAGCTTAGGAGTGGTGGGCTACGAGCAGTACTTC. Protein sequence: CASSLGVVGYEQYF.

The rearrangement links TRBV29-1 to TRBJ1-2, with a possible D match to TRBD1 (6 bases). The V gene lost 5 bases and the J gene lost 6 bases, with 13 bases spanning the gap. Germline V gives CDR1 SQVTM, CDR2 ANQGSEA. CDR3 length equals 12 residues. The CDR3 protein is CSVLRGGDGYTF. CDR3 sequence (DNA): TGCAGCGTTTTGAGAGGGGGAGATGGCTACACCTTC.

The J gene is TRBJ2-4, the V gene TRBV12-3 or TRBV12-4, with D perhaps TRBD1 (5 bases). The CDR3 sequence is 16 residues long. V was shortened by 3 bases and J by 0 bases, with 12 bases between the two germline ends. The CDR3 spells CASSFGAGLAKNIQYF. CDR3 sequence (DNA): TGTGCCAGCAGTTTTGGGGCAGGGCTAGCCAAAAACATTCAGTACTTC.